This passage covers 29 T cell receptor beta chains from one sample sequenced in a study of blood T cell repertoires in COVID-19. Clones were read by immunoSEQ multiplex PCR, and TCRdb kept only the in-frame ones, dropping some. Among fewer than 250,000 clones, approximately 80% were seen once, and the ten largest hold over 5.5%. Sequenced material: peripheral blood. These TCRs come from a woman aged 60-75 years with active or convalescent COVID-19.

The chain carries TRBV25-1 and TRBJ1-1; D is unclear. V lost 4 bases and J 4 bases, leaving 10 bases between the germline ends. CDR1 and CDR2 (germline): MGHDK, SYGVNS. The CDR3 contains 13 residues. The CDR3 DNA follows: TGTGCCAGCAGTGCTCGGGGAAGCACTGAAGCTTTCTTT. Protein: CASSARGSTEAFF.

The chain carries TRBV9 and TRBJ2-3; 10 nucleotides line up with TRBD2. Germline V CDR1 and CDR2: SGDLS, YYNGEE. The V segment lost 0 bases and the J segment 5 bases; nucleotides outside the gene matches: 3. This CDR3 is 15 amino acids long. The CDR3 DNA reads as TGTGCCAGCAGCGTAGGTAGCGGGGGGCGAGATACGCAGTATTTT. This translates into CASSVGSGGRDTQYF.

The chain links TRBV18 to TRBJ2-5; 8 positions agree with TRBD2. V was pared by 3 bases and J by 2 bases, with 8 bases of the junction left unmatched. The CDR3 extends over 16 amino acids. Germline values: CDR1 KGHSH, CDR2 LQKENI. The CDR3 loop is CASSPGTSGNQETQYF. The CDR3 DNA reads TGTGCCAGCTCACCGGGAACTAGCGGTAATCAAGAGACCCAGTACTTC. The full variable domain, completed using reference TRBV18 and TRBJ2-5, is NAGVMQNPRHLVRRRGQEARLRCSPMKGHSHVYWYRQLPEEGLKFMVYLQKENIIDESGMPKERFSAEFPKEGPSILRIQQVVRGDSAAYFCASSPGTSGNQETQYFGPGTRLLVL.

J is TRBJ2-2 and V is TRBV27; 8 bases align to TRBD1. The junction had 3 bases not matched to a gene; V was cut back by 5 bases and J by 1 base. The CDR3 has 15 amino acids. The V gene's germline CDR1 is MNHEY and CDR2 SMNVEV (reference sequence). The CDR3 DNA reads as TGTGCCAGCAGTAGGACAGGGAGGAACACCGGGGAGCTGTTTTTT. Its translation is CASSRTGRNTGELFF.

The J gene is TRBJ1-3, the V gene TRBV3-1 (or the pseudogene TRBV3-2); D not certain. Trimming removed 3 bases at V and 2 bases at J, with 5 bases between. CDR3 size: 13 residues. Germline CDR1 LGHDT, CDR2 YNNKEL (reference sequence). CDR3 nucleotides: TGTGCCAGCAGCCAGGAGGCTGGAAACACCATATATTTT. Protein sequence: CASSQEAGNTIYF.

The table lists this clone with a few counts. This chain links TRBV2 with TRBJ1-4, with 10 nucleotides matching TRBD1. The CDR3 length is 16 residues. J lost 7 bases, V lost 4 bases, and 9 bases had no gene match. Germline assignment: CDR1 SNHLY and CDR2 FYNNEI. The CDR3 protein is CASSALETGGGEKLFF. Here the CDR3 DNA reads TGTGCCAGCAGTGCACTCGAGACAGGGGGCGGTGAAAAACTGTTTTTT.

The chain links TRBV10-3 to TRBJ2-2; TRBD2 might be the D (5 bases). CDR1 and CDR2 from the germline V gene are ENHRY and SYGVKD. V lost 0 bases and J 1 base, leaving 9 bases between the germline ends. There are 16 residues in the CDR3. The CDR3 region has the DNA TGTGCCATCAGTGAGTCTCGGGGTATGAACACCGGGGAGCTGTTTTTT. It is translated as CAISESRGMNTGELFF.

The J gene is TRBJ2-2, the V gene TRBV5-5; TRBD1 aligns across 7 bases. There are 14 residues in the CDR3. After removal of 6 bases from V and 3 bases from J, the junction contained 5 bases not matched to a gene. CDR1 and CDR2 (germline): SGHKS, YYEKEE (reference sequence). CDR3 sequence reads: CASTSTGDTGELFF. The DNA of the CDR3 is TGTGCCAGCACATCCACAGGGGACACCGGGGAGCTGTTTTTT.

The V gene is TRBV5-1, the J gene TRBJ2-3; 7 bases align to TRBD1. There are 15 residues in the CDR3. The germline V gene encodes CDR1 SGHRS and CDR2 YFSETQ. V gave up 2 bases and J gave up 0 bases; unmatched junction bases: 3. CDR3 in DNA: TGCGCCAGCAGCTTACAGGGGCCCAGCACAGATACGCAGTATTTT. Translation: CASSLQGPSTDTQYF.

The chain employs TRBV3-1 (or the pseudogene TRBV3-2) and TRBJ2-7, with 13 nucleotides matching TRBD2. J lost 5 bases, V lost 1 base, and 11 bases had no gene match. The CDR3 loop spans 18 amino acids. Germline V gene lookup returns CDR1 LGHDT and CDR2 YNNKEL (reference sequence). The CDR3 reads CASSQAYLLAGGGNEQYF. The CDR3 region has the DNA TGTGCCAGCAGCCAAGCCTACTTACTAGCGGGAGGGGGCAACGAGCAGTACTTC.

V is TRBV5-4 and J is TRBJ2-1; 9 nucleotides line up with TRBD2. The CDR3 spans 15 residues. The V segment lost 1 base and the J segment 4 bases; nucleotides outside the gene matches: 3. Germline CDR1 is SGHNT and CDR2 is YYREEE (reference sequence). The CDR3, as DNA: TGTGCCAGCAGCTTGATTCTAGCGGGATACAATGAGCAGTTCTTC. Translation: CASSLILAGYNEQFF.

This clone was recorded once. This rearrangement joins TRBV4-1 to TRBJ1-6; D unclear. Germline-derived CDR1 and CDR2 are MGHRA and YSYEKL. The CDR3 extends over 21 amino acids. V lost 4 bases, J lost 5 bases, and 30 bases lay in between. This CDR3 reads CASSRYIRVYLGREDNSPLHF. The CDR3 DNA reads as TGCGCCAGCAGCCGATATATTCGGGTATATCTTGGGAGGGAAGATAATTCACCCCTCCACTTT.

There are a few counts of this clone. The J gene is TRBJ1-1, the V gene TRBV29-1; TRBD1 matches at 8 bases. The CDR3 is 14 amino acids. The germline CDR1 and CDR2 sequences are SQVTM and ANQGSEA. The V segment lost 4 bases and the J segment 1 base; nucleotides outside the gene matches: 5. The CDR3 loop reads CSVAPGTGNTEAFF. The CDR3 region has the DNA TGCAGCGTTGCCCCCGGGACAGGGAACACTGAAGCTTTCTTT.

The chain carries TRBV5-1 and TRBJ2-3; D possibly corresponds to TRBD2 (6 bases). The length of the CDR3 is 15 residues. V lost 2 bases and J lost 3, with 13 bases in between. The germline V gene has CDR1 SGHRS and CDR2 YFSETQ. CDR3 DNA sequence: TGCGCCAGCAGCTTCCGGGAAGCGGGTACAGATACGCAGTATTTT. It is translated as CASSFREAGTDTQYF.

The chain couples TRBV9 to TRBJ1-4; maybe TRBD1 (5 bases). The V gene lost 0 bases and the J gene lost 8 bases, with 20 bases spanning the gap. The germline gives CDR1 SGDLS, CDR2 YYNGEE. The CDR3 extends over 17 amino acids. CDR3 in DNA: TGTGCCAGCAGCGTAGACGCCTCCCGGGGGGGAAAAGAAAAACTGTTTTTT. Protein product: CASSVDASRGGKEKLFF. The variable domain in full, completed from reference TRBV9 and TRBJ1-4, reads DSGVTQTPKHLITATGQRVTLRCSPRSGDLSVYWYQQSLDQGLQFLIQYYNGEERAKGNILERFSAQQFPDLHSELNLSSLELGDSALYFCASSVDASRGGKEKLFFGSGTQLSVL.

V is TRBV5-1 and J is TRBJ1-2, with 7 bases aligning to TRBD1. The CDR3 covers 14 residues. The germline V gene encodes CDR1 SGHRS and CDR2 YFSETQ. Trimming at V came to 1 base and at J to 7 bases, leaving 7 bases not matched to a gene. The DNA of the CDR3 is TGCGCCAGCAGCTTGTCGGGGACAGAGGGTGGCTACACCTTC. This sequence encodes CASSLSGTEGGYTF.

CDR3 in DNA: TGTGCCAGCAGCTTAGTGACAGGGAGCTCCTACGAGCAGTACTTC. Protein sequence: CASSLVTGSSYEQYF. The chain is built from TRBV11-3 and TRBJ2-7, with 7 bases matching TRBD1. The CDR3 loop spans 15 amino acids. The V gene's germline CDR1 is SGHNT and CDR2 YENEEA. V shed 1 base, J shed 0 bases, and the junction held 3 bases outside the gene matches.

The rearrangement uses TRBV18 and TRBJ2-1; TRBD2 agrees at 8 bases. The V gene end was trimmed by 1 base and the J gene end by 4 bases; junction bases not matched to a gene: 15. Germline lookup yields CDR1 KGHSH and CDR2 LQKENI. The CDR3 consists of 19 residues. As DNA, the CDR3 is TGTGCCAGCTCACCACGGGCCCAGCTGGAGGCTAGCGGGTACAATGAGCAGTTCTTC. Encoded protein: CASSPRAQLEASGYNEQFF.

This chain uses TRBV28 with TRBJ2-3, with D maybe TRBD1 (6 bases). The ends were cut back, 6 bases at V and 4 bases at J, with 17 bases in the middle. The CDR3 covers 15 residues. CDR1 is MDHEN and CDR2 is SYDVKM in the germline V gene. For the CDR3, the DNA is TGTGCCAGCAGGATGACAGGAGTCTTGCCAGATACGCAGTATTTT. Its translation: CASRMTGVLPDTQYF.

CDR3 sequence: CASSEAGTGNYEQYF. Written as DNA, the CDR3 is TGTGCCAGCAGCGAGGCCGGGACAGGGAACTACGAGCAGTACTTC. This chain uses TRBV7-3 with TRBJ2-7, with 9 bases fitting TRBD1. Germline CDR1 is SGHTA and CDR2 is FQGTGA. Trimming removed 5 bases from V and 3 bases from J; junction bases left unmatched: 8. There are 15 residues in the CDR3.

For the CDR3, the DNA is TGTGCCAGCAGCCTTGGGACTAGACGAAATGAGCAGTTCTTC. Translation: CASSLGTRRNEQFF. V is TRBV7-3 and J is TRBJ2-1; 8 bases fit TRBD2. The trim removed 5 bases at V and 7 bases at J, leaving 7 bases unmatched. Germline CDR1 SGHTA, CDR2 FQGTGA. The CDR3 spans 14 residues.

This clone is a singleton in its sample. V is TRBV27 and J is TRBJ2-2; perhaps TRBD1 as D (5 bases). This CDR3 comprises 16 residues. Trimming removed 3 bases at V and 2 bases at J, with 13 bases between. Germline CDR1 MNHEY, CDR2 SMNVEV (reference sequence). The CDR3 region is CASSFSDRLNTGELFF. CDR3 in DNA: TGTGCCAGCAGTTTTAGTGACAGACTTAACACCGGGGAGCTGTTTTTT.

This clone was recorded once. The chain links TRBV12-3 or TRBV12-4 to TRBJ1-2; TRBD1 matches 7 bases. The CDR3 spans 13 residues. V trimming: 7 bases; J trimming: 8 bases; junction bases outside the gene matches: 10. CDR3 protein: CASIPEGAEGYTF. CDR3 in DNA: TGTGCCAGCATCCCTGAGGGGGCAGAAGGCTACACCTTC.

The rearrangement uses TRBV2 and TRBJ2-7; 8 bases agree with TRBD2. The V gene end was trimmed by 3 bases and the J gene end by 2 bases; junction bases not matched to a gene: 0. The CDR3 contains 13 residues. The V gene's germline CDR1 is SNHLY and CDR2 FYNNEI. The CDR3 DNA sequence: TGTGCCAGCAGTGAGCGGGGGGCCTACGAGCAGTACTTC. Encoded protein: CASSERGAYEQYF.

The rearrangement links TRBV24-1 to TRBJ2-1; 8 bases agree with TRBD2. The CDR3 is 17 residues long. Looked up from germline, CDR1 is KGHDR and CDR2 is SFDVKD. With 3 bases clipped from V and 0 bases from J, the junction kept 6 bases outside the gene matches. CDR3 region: CATSDRSGTSSYNEQFF. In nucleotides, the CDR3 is TGTGCCACCAGTGATCGTAGCGGGACCAGCTCCTACAATGAGCAGTTCTTC.

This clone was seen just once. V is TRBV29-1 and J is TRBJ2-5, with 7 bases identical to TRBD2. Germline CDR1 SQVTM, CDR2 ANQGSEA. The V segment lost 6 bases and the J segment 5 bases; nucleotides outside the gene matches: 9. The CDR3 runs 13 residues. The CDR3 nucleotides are TGCAGCGTCCTCTCCTCGGGAGGTGAGACCCAGTACTTC. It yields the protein CSVLSSGGETQYF.

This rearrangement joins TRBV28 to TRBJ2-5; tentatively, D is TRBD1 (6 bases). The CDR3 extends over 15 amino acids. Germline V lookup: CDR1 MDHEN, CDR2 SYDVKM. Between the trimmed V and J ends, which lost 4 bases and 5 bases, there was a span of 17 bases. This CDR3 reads CASSSGTTGMETQYF. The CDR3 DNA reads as TGTGCCAGCAGTTCAGGGACGACAGGCATGGAGACCCAGTACTTC.

For the CDR3, the DNA is TGTGCCAGTACCCTAGAGGGACAGGGGGATCAGCCCCAGCATTTT. It codes for CASTLEGQGDQPQHF. The chain joins TRBV19 to TRBJ1-5, with 11 bases that match TRBD1. Germline V CDR1 and CDR2: LNHDA, SQIVND (reference sequence). The CDR3 length is 15 residues. V shed 7 bases and J 5 bases; nucleotides not matched to a gene: 7.

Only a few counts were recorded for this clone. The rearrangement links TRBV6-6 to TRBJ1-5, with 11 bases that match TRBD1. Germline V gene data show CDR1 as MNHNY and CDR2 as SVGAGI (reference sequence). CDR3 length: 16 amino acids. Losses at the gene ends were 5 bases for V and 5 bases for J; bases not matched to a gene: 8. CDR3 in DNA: TGTGCCAGCAGTACCCGGGACAGGGGGATACATCAGCCCCAGCATTTT. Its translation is CASSTRDRGIHQPQHF.